Below, one TCR beta chain is given with its context. No antigen is known for it. These data belong to a study of beta chain features in type 1 diabetes. Overall study results and limits: Insertion counts at VDJ junctions were lower in type 1 diabetes patients, who also showed more deletions there. Still unanswered here is whether HLA type influences TCRB rearrangement. The study found moderately but significantly shorter TCRB CDR3s in all four CD4+ subsets of Type 1 diabetes patients.

All of the sorted populations showed purity greater than 98%. Sequencing targeted expressed TCRB transcripts, as all isolated RNA had been reverse transcribed. Sequenced by immunoSEQ multiplex PCR; TCRdb stores in-frame clones only, minus some. This table has fewer than 400,000 clones, 9.3% appearing once. Trimming stripped 7 bases from V and 5 bases from J, with 20 bases between. Germline CDR1 is SQVTM and CDR2 is ANQGSEA. This CDR3 contains 14 residues. The specimen was central memory CD4+ T cells from blood. The sequence was collected from a man aged 25-40 years with type 1 diabetes. The V gene is TRBV29-1, the J gene TRBJ2-5, with D perhaps given as TRBD1 or TRBD2 (7 bases each). The CDR3 DNA reads as TGCAGCGCCGACGGGAGGTCGGGACAGGAGACCCAGTACTTC. It yields the protein CSADGRSGQETQYF.